This T cell receptor (beta chain) was recorded in a study of blood T cell repertoires in COVID-19. Study information: COVID-19 samples from acute and convalescent phases originated in the United States, Italy and Spain.

Measured with immunoSEQ multiplex PCR; TCRdb has only the in-frame clones, and not every one. This table holds roughly 110,000 clones, around 89% found once. Specimen: peripheral blood. This receptor was obtained from a human donor with acute or convalescent COVID-19. The donor label of this sample is uncertain.

The DNA of the CDR3 is TGTGCCATCGCAGGACAGAACCTCTACAATGAGCAGTTCTTC. This sequence encodes CAIAGQNLYNEQFF. V gene TRBV10-3 combines with J gene TRBJ2-1; possibly TRBD1 for D (6 bases). CDR3 size: 14 residues. Trimming took 8 bases from V and 3 from J, leaving 14 bases between them. Per the germline V gene, CDR1 is ENHRY and CDR2 is SYGVKD.